Below, 5 T cell receptor beta chains from the same sample are listed, as sequenced in a study of control samples from healthy donors and cancer patients. Here immunoSEQ multiplex PCR was the method, and the copy in TCRdb shows in-frame clones only, minus some. The data show approximately 52,000 clones, roughly 95% seen once. The sequenced sample was blood. The source is a woman aged 18-29 years in good health.

The chain has TRBV7-8 and TRBJ2-2, with 8 bases aligning to TRBD1. The CDR3 sequence is 16 residues long. V trimming: 5 bases; J trimming: 2 bases; junction bases outside the gene matches: 7. Per germline, CDR1 SGHVS and CDR2 FQNEAQ. The CDR3 DNA sequence: TGTGCCAGCAGCGTAGGACAGGGCTATAACACCGGGGAGCTGTTTTTT. As protein: CASSVGQGYNTGELFF.

The rearrangement links TRBV30 to TRBJ1-5; 8 bases are a match to TRBD1. Germline CDR1 GTSNPN, CDR2 SVGIG (reference sequence). The CDR3 runs 13 residues. V shed 6 bases, J shed 3 bases, and the junction held 4 bases outside the gene matches. This chain's CDR3 is CACSGGPNQPQHF. The CDR3 bases are TGTGCCTGCTCAGGGGGCCCCAATCAGCCCCAGCATTTT.

The chain joins TRBV30 to TRBJ1-1, with D hard to call. V lost 2 bases to trimming and J lost 5 bases, with 15 bases between them. CDR1 GTSNPN and CDR2 SVGIG come from the germline V gene (reference sequence). The CDR3 covers 14 residues. The CDR3 region is CAWSRARRETEAFF. The CDR3 coding sequence is TGTGCCTGGAGTCGGGCCCGGCGGGAGACTGAAGCTTTCTTT.

The chain recombines TRBV27 with TRBJ1-2, with D uncertain. This CDR3 region has 17 residues. V was pared by 2 bases and J by 0 bases, with 16 bases between. CDR1 MNHEY and CDR2 SMNVEV come from the germline V gene (reference sequence). CDR3 residues: CASSLTPHQNSNYGYTF. For the CDR3, the DNA is TGTGCCAGCAGTTTAACCCCCCATCAGAACTCTAACTATGGCTACACCTTC.

The gene calls are TRBV30 and TRBJ2-7; D is possibly TRBD1 (6 bases). CDR1 GTSNPN and CDR2 SVGIG come from the germline V gene (reference sequence). This CDR3 spans 14 amino acids. The germline V and J ends were trimmed by 8 bases and 3 bases, with 20 bases remaining between them. CDR3 amino acids: CALGQPGRDYEQYF. For the CDR3, the DNA is TGTGCCCTTGGACAGCCGGGACGCGACTACGAGCAGTACTTC.